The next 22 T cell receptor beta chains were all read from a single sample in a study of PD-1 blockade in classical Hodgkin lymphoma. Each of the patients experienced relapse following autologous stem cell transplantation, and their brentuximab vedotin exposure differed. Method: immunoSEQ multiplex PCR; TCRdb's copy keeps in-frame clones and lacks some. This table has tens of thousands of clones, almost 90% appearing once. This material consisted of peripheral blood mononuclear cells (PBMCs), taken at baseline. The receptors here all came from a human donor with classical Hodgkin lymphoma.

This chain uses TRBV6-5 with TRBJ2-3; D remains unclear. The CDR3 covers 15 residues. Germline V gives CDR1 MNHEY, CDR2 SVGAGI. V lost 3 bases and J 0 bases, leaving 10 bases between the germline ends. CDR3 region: CASSYGPRSTDTQYF. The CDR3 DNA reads TGTGCCAGCAGTTATGGGCCTAGAAGCACAGATACGCAGTATTTT.

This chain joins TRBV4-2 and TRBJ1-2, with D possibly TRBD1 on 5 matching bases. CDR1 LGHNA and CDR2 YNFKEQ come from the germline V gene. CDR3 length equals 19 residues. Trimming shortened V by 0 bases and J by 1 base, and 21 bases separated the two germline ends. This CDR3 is CASSQDGTGLLRGNYGYTF. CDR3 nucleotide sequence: TGTGCCAGCAGCCAAGATGGGACCGGGCTTTTAAGGGGTAACTATGGCTACACCTTC.

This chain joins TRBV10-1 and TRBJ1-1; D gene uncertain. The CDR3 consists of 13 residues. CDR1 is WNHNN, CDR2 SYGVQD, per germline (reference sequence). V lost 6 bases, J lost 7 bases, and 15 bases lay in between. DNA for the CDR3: TGCGCCAGCAGCCAGGATGTCGCTGGTGAAGCTTTCTTT. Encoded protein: CASSQDVAGEAFF.

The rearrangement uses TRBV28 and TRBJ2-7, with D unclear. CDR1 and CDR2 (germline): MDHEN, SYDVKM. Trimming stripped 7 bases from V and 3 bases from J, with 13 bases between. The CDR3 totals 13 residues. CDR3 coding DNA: TGTGCCAGCACCCAGGCCTCGGGCTACGAGCAGTACTTC. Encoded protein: CASTQASGYEQYF.

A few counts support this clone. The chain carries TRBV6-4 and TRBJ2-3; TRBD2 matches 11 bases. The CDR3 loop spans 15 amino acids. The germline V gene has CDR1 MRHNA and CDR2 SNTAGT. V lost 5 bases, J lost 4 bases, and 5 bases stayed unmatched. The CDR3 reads CASSQLAGASDTQYF. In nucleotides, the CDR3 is TGTGCCAGCAGTCAACTAGCGGGAGCGTCAGATACGCAGTATTTT.

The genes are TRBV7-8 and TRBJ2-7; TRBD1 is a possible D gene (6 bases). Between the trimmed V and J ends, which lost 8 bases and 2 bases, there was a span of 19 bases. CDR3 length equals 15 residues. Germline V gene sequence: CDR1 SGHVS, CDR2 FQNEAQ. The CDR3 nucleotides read TGTGCCAGCCAGTTTGGGGGCGGACTCCCCTACGAGCAGTACTTC. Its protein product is CASQFGGGLPYEQYF.

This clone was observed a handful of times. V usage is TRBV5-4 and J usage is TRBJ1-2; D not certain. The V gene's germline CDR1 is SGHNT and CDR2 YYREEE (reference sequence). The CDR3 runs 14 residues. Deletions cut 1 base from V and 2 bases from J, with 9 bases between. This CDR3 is CASSLPGTNYGYTF. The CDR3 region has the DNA TGTGCCAGCAGCTTGCCAGGAACGAACTATGGCTACACCTTC.

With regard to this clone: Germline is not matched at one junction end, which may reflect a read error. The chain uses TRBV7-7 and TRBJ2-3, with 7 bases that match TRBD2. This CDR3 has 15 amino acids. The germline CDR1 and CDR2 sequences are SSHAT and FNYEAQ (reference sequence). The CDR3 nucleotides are TGTGCTAGCAGCGCGGGACTACATAGCACAGATACGCAGTATTTT. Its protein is CASSAGLHSTDTQYF.

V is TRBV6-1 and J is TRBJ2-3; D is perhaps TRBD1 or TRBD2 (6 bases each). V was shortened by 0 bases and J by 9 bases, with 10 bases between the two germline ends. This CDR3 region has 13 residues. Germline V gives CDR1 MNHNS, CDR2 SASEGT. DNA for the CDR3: TGTGCCAGCAGTGAAGCTAGGGGGAGGACGCAGTATTTT. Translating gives CASSEARGRTQYF.

The CDR3 region has the DNA TGTGCCAGCAGCATCAAACGACAGGCTATCTACAATGAGCAGTTCTTC. Its protein is CASSIKRQAIYNEQFF. The rearrangement uses TRBV13 and TRBJ2-1, with a weak D call TRBD1 (6 bases). V lost 5 bases and J 3 bases, leaving 17 bases between the germline ends. CDR1 PRHDT and CDR2 FYEKMQ come from the germline V gene (reference sequence). The CDR3 covers 16 residues. Full variable domain (outside the CDR3, taken from reference TRBV13 and TRBJ2-1): AAGVIQSPRHLIKEKRETATLKCYPIPRHDTVYWYQQGPGQDPQFLISFYEKMQSDKGSIPDRFSAQQFSDYHSELNMSSLELGDSALYFCASSIKRQAIYNEQFFGPGTRLTVL.

CDR3 region: CASSPYRASSYNSPLHF. CDR3 nucleotide sequence: TGTGCCAGCTCACCATACAGGGCTAGCTCCTATAATTCACCCCTCCACTTT. The chain has TRBV18 and TRBJ1-6, with D possibly matching TRBD1 (6 bases). V dropped 2 bases and J dropped 0 bases, with 11 bases sitting between them. Germline CDR1 and CDR2: KGHSH and LQKENI. The CDR3 consists of 17 residues.

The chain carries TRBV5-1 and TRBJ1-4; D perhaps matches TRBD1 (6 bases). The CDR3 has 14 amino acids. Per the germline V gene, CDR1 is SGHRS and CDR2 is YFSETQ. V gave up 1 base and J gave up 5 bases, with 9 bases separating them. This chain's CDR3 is CASSLRGLNEKLFF. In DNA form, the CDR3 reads TGCGCCAGCAGCTTGAGGGGGTTGAATGAAAAACTGTTTTTT.

This chain's CDR3 is CASSPGASSYNEQFF. The CDR3 nucleotides are TGTGCCAGCAGTCCAGGGGCAAGCTCCTACAATGAGCAGTTCTTC. V gene TRBV25-1 combines with J gene TRBJ2-1, with a weak D call TRBD1 (6 bases). There are 15 residues in the CDR3. V gave up 5 bases and J gave up 0 bases, with 11 bases separating them. Germline CDR1 reads MGHDK; CDR2 reads SYGVNS.

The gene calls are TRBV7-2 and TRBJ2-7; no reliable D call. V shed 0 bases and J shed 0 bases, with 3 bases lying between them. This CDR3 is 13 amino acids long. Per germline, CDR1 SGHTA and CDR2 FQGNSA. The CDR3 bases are TGTGCCAGCAGCTTAGCCATCTCCTACGAGCAGTACTTC. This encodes CASSLAISYEQYF.

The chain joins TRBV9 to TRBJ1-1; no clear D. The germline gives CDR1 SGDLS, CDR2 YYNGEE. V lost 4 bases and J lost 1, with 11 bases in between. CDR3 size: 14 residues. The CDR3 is CASSTRVTNTEAFF. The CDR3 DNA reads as TGTGCCAGCAGCACTCGGGTCACGAACACTGAAGCTTTCTTT.

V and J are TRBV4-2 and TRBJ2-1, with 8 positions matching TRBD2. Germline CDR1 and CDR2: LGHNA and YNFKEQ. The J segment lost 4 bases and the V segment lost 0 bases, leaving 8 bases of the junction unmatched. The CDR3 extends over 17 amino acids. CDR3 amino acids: CASSQDPGTSFYNEQFF. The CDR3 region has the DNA TGTGCCAGCAGCCAAGATCCAGGGACTAGTTTTTACAATGAGCAGTTCTTC.

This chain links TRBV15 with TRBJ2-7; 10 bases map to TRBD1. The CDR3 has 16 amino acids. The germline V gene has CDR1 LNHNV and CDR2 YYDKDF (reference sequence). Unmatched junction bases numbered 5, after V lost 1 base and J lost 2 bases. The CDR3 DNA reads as TGTGCCACCAGCAGAGTGGCCGGGACAGGGGCCTACGAGCAGTACTTC. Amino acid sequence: CATSRVAGTGAYEQYF.

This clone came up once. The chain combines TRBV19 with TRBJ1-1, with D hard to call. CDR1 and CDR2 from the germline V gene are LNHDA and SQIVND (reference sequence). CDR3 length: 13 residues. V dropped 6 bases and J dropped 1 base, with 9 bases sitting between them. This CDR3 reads CASSLHENTEAFF. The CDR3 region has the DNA TGTGCCAGTAGCTTACACGAGAACACTGAAGCTTTCTTT.

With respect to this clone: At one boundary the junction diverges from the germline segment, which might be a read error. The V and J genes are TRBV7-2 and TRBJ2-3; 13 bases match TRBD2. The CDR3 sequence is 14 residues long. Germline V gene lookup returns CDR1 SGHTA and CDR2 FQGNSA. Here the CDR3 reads CASSLVGLAGKGDF. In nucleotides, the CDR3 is TGTGCCAGCAGCTTAGTGGGACTAGCGGGGAAAGGAGATTTT. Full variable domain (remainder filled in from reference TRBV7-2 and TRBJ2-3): GAGVSQSPSNKVTEKGKDVELRCDPISGHTALYWYRQSLGQGLEFLIYFQGNSAPDKSGLPSDRFSAERTGGSVSTLTIQRTQQEDSAVYLCASSLVGLAGKGDFGPGTRLTVL.

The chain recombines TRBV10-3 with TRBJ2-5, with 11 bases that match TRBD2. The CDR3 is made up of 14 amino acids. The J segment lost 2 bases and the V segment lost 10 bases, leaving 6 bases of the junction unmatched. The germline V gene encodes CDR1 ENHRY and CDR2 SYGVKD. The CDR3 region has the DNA TGTGCCACCGGATTAGCGGGAGGGCAAGAGACCCAGTACTTC. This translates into CATGLAGGQETQYF.

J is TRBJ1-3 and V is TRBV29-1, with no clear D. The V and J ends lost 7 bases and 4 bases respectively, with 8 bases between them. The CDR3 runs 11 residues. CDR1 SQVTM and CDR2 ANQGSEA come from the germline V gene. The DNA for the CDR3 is TGCAGCGCCGTGGGGGGAAACACCATATATTTT. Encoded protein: CSAVGGNTIYF.

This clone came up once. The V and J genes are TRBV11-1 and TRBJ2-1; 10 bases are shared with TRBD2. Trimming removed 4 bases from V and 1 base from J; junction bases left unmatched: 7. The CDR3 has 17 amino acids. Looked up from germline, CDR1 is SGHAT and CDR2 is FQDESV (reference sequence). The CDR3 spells CASSYGLAGASYNEQFF. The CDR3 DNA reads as TGTGCCAGCAGCTACGGGCTAGCGGGAGCTTCCTACAATGAGCAGTTCTTC.